This entry lists 26 T cell receptor beta chains sequenced from one sample in a study of OX40 agonist ivuxolimab in advanced cancers. Repertoires were generated with immunoSEQ multiplex PCR, while TCRdb's copy carries only in-frame clones and drops some. Among over 20,000 clones listed, approximately 86% were seen once. The sample in question was CD4+ or CD8+ T cells sorted from blood, obtained in a trial of the OX40 agonist ivuxolimab. The receptors shown here come from an adult with an advanced solid tumor such as melanoma, head and neck, liver or kidney cancer.

The J gene is TRBJ2-2, the V gene TRBV7-6; no clear D gene. This CDR3 comprises 15 residues. The V gene's germline CDR1 is SGHVS and CDR2 FNYEAQ. Trimming left V 5 bases short and J 3 bases short, with 13 bases between. DNA for the CDR3: TGTGCCAGCAGCCCTCGCGTCCGCGACACCGGGGAGCTGTTTTTT. This gives the protein CASSPRVRDTGELFF.

The gene calls are TRBV27 and TRBJ1-2; the match to TRBD1 covers 10 bases. Germline assignment: CDR1 MNHEY and CDR2 SMNVEV (reference sequence). Losses at the gene ends were 8 bases for V and 4 bases for J; bases not matched to a gene: 7. This CDR3 has 14 amino acids. CDR3 loop: CASGDRGSVYGYTF. The CDR3 nucleotides are TGTGCCAGCGGGGACAGGGGATCGGTCTATGGCTACACCTTC.

V is TRBV15 and J is TRBJ2-5; TRBD1 matches 9 bases. Per germline, CDR1 LNHNV and CDR2 YYDKDF (reference sequence). The CDR3 consists of 13 residues. V trimming: 8 bases; J trimming: 5 bases; junction bases outside the gene matches: 6. The CDR3 loop is CATRETGGETQYF. In DNA, the CDR3 is TGTGCCACCCGCGAGACAGGGGGGGAGACCCAGTACTTC.

Worth noting for this clone: Compared with germline, one end of the junction differs, possibly owing to a read error. The same CDR3 arises from other DNA sequences in this sample as well. V is TRBV6-1 and J is TRBJ1-5, with D possibly matching TRBD1 (6 bases). The germline V gene encodes CDR1 MNHNS and CDR2 SASEGT. The CDR3 contains 16 residues. As DNA, the CDR3 is TGTGCCAGTAGTGGCCCGGGACAAGCAAGGAATCAGCCCCAGCATTTT. Protein product: CASSGPGQARNQPQHF.

As DNA, the CDR3 is TGTGCCAGCGCCAGGTCGGTAAATGAGCAGTTCTTC. This encodes CASARSVNEQFF. This rearrangement joins TRBV6-5 to TRBJ2-1, with D unclear. Between the trimmed V and J ends, which lost 8 bases and 7 bases, there was a span of 12 bases. The CDR3 is made up of 12 amino acids. Germline V gene data show CDR1 as MNHEY and CDR2 as SVGAGI.

The chain couples TRBV7-9 to TRBJ1-2; 7 bases line up with TRBD1. This CDR3 comprises 14 residues. Germline lookup yields CDR1 SEHNR and CDR2 FQNEAQ (reference sequence). Losses at the gene ends were 5 bases for V and 4 bases for J; bases not matched to a gene: 7. CDR3 DNA sequence: TGTGCCAGCAGCCCCAGGACAGGCGGCTATGGCTACACCTTC. Translated: CASSPRTGGYGYTF.

This sequence joins TRBV27 and TRBJ2-7; a weak D match, TRBD2 (5 bases). V shed 2 bases and J shed 3 bases, with 8 bases lying between them. The germline V gene encodes CDR1 MNHEY and CDR2 SMNVEV (reference sequence). This CDR3 has 13 amino acids. For the CDR3, the DNA is TGTGCCAGCAGTTTAACTAGAAACTACGAGCAGTACTTC. Residues: CASSLTRNYEQYF.

CDR3 amino acids: CASIQGVGYTF. DNA of the CDR3: TGTGCCAGCATCCAAGGGGTCGGCTACACCTTC. The chain carries TRBV6-6 and TRBJ1-2; D possibly corresponds to TRBD1 (5 bases). The CDR3 spans 11 residues. Germline CDR1 and CDR2: MNHNY and SVGAGI (reference sequence). V was trimmed by 7 bases and J by 8 bases, leaving 11 bases between them.

The rearrangement uses TRBV5-6 and TRBJ2-7; 7 positions agree with TRBD2. The CDR3 has 15 amino acids. Germline V CDR1 and CDR2: SGHDT, YYEEEE. Unmatched junction bases numbered 5, after V lost 0 bases and J lost 2 bases. The CDR3 DNA reads TGTGCCAGCAGCTTGGCCCCTAGCGGAGCCTACGAGCAGTACTTC. As protein: CASSLAPSGAYEQYF.

The chain is built from TRBV5-5 and TRBJ2-2; 9 positions match TRBD1. The V segment lost 2 bases and the J segment 5 bases; nucleotides outside the gene matches: 4. This CDR3 has 15 amino acids. From germline, CDR1 is SGHKS and CDR2 YYEKEE (reference sequence). The CDR3 DNA reads as TGTGCCAGCAGCTTACAGGGGGCAGTAACCGGGGAGCTGTTTTTT. Its translation: CASSLQGAVTGELFF.

This chain links TRBV5-6 with TRBJ1-1; the D is unclear. Germline loops: CDR1 SGHDT, CDR2 YYEEEE. Deletions cut 0 bases from V and 5 bases from J, with 5 bases between. The CDR3 is 12 amino acids. The CDR3 DNA reads as TGTGCCAGCAGCTTGGGGGATACTGAAGCTTTCTTT. Protein: CASSLGDTEAFF.

The gene calls are TRBV21-1 and TRBJ2-4; TRBD2 is taken as the D call from the table, unchecked against the DNA. TRBV21-1 is tagged as a pseudogene. The length of the CDR3 is 20 residues. In DNA form, the CDR3 reads TGTGCCAGCAGCAAAGTTTTCGCGTCGACTTTCGGAAAAGCCAAAAACATTCAGTACTTC. Its translation: CASSKVFASTFGKAKNIQYF.

V and J are TRBV4-3 and TRBJ1-6; 9 nucleotides match TRBD1. After removal of 3 bases from V and 7 bases from J, the junction contained 7 bases not matched to a gene. The germline V gene encodes CDR1 LGHNA and CDR2 YSLEER. CDR3 length equals 16 residues. Written as DNA, the CDR3 is TGCGCCAGCAGCCAGAAGACAGGGGGGGCAAATTCACCCCTCCACTTT. Translating gives CASSQKTGGANSPLHF.

This sequence joins TRBV7-3 and TRBJ2-5; D is tentatively TRBD1 or TRBD2 (5 bases each). This CDR3 contains 14 residues. V dropped 0 bases and J dropped 5 bases, with 10 bases sitting between them. CDR1 is SGHTA, CDR2 FQGTGA, per germline. The CDR3 DNA reads as TGTGCCAGCAGCTTAACTGGGGGTGGGGAGACCCAGTACTTC. Residues: CASSLTGGGETQYF.

V gene TRBV9 combines with J gene TRBJ2-3; tentatively, D is TRBD1 (5 bases). The V and J ends lost 2 bases and 3 bases respectively, with 13 bases between them. This CDR3 region has 15 residues. The germline gives CDR1 SGDLS, CDR2 YYNGEE. In nucleotides, the CDR3 is TGTGCCAGCAGCGTTCAGGGTAGAACAACAGATACGCAGTATTTT. Residues: CASSVQGRTTDTQYF.

CDR3 nucleotide sequence: TGCAGCGTCGATGGGACAGGGAAGAGCGAGCAGTACTTC. Its translation is CSVDGTGKSEQYF. This chain links TRBV29-1 with TRBJ2-7; 9 bases agree with TRBD1. The V gene end was trimmed by 6 bases and the J gene end by 6 bases; junction bases not matched to a gene: 9. CDR3 length: 13 amino acids. Germline values: CDR1 SQVTM, CDR2 ANQGSEA.

Note on this clone: This sample includes further DNA sequences coding for the same CDR3. The chain links TRBV13 to TRBJ2-2, with TRBD2 identical over 13 bases. CDR1 is PRHDT, CDR2 FYEKMQ, per germline (reference sequence). This CDR3 comprises 18 residues. V shed 5 bases and J 8 bases; nucleotides not matched to a gene: 14. The chain's CDR3 is CASSGEPGLAGAPGELFF. For the CDR3, the DNA is TGTGCCAGCAGCGGGGAGCCTGGACTAGCGGGGGCACCTGGGGAGCTGTTTTTT.

This rearrangement joins TRBV29-1 to TRBJ2-7; TRBD1 is a possible D gene (6 bases). CDR3 length equals 13 residues. CDR1 SQVTM and CDR2 ANQGSEA come from the germline V gene. The V end was cut by 5 bases, the J end by 0 bases, with 11 bases between. The DNA of the CDR3 is TGCAGCGTTACAGGGATAAACTCCTACGAGCAGTACTTC. It encodes CSVTGINSYEQYF.

This clone was counted a single time. This chain uses TRBV23-1 with TRBJ1-5, with a weak D call TRBD1 (5 bases). TRBV23-1 belongs to the ORF category, with a function that is uncertain. With 4 bases removed from V and 2 bases from J, the gap between germline ends came to 12 bases. This CDR3 is 15 amino acids long. In DNA form, the CDR3 reads TGCGCCAGCAGTCGGGCACAGGCCTGCAATCAGCCCCAGCATTTT. Its translation: CASSRAQACNQPQHF.

This chain connects TRBV7-8 to TRBJ2-5, with 11 bases matching TRBD2. V was clipped by 5 bases and J by 1 base; unmatched bases: 6. Germline CDR1 reads SGHVS; CDR2 reads FQNEAQ. The CDR3 is 16 amino acids. The CDR3 protein is CASSPGLAGIQETQYF. Here the CDR3 DNA reads TGTGCCAGCAGCCCAGGACTAGCGGGTATCCAAGAGACCCAGTACTTC.

The chain links TRBV28 to TRBJ2-7; D unclear. The V end lost 3 bases, the J end lost 6 bases, and 15 bases lay between the germline ends. This CDR3 has 14 residues. Germline CDR1 reads MDHEN; CDR2 reads SYDVKM. The CDR3 coding sequence is TGTGCCAGCAGTTTCGACCGAATGGGGATCGAGCAGTACTTC. Its translation: CASSFDRMGIEQYF. Full variable domain (remainder filled in from reference TRBV28 and TRBJ2-7): DVKVTQSSRYLVKRTGEKVFLECVQDMDHENMFWYRQDPGLGLRLIYFSYDVKMKEKGDIPEGYSVSREKKERFSLILESASTNQTSMYLCASSFDRMGIEQYFGPGTRLTVT.

The chain couples TRBV11-2 to TRBJ1-5; D unresolved. The CDR3 length is 14 residues. V gave up 0 bases and J gave up 3 bases, with 6 bases separating them. Germline V gene lookup returns CDR1 SGHAT and CDR2 FQNNGV. The CDR3 region has the DNA TGTGCCAGCAGCTTAGACGGACCCAATCAGCCCCAGCATTTT. Amino acid sequence: CASSLDGPNQPQHF.

The chain joins TRBV6-1 to TRBJ2-7; TRBD1 aligns across 9 bases. Germline CDR1 is MNHNS and CDR2 is SASEGT. The CDR3 covers 13 residues. V lost 8 bases and J lost 3; bases outside the gene matches: 5. This chain's CDR3 is CASRDRAFYEQYF. The CDR3 region has the DNA TGTGCCAGCCGGGACAGGGCTTTCTACGAGCAGTACTTC.

The chain couples TRBV13 to TRBJ1-3; D gene ambiguous. Germline CDR1 reads PRHDT; CDR2 reads FYEKMQ (reference sequence). CDR3 length: 16 residues. Trimming cost V 5 bases and J 0 bases, with 14 bases left between them. In nucleotides, the CDR3 is TGTGCCAGCAGCCCCAGGACCTTGAGCTCTGGAAACACCATATATTTT. Translation: CASSPRTLSSGNTIYF.

The table lists this clone with a few counts. J is TRBJ2-7 and V is TRBV2; D may be TRBD2 (5 bases). Germline V gene lookup returns CDR1 SNHLY and CDR2 FYNNEI. Trimming took 6 bases from V and 4 from J, leaving 10 bases between them. The CDR3 is 12 residues long. CDR3 region: CASSARGYEQYF. CDR3 bases: TGTGCCAGCAGCGCTAGAGGGTACGAGCAGTACTTC.

This clone was counted between two and nine times. The rearrangement uses TRBV29-1 and TRBJ1-1; possible D gene TRBD1, 5 bases. Germline assignment: CDR1 SQVTM and CDR2 ANQGSEA. Trimming pared 4 bases from V and 5 bases from J, leaving 11 bases between. This CDR3 has 12 residues. The CDR3 coding sequence is TGCAGCGTTGTCGGGGGAGGAACTGAAGCTTTCTTT. It yields the protein CSVVGGGTEAFF.